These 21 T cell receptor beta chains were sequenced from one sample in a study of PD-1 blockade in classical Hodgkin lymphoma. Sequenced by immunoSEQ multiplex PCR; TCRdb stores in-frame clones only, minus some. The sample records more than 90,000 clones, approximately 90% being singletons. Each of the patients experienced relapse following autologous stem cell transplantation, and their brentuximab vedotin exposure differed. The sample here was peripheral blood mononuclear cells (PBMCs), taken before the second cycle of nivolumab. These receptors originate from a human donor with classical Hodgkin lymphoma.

CDR3 DNA sequence: TGTGCCATCAGTGAGGGACAGGGGGATAATTCACCCCTCCACTTT. Translated, it gives CAISEGQGDNSPLHF. The gene calls are TRBV10-3 and TRBJ1-6; TRBD1 matches 10 bases. The V gene end was trimmed by 2 bases and the J gene end by 5 bases; junction bases not matched to a gene: 0. The CDR3 has 15 residues. From germline, CDR1 is ENHRY and CDR2 SYGVKD.

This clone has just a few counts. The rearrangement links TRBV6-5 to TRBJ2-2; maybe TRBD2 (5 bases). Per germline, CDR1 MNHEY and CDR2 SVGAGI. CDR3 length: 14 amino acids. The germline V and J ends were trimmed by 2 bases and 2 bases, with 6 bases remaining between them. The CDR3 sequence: CASSYRGNTGELFF. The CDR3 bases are TGTGCCAGCAGTTACCGGGGTAACACCGGGGAGCTGTTTTTT.

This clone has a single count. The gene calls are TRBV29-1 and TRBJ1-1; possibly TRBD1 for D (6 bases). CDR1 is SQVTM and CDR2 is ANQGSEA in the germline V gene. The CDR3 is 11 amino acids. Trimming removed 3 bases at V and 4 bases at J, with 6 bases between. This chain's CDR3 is CSVDRGTEAFF. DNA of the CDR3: TGCAGCGTTGACAGGGGCACTGAAGCTTTCTTT. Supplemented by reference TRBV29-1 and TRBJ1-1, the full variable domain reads SAVISQKPSRDICQRGTSLTIQCQVDSQVTMMFWYRQQPGQSLTLIATANQGSEATYESGFVIDKFPISRPNLTFSTLTVSNMSPEDSSIYLCSVDRGTEAFFGQGTRLTVV.

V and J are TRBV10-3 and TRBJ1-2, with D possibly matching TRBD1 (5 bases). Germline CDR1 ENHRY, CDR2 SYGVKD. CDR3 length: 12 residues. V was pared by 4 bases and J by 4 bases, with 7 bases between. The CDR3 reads CAISADSYGYTF. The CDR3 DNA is TGTGCCATCAGTGCTGACAGCTATGGCTACACCTTC.

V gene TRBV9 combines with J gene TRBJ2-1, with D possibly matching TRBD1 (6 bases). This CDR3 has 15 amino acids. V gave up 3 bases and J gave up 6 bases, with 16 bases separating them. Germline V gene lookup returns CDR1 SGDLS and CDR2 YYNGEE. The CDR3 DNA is TGTGCCAGCAGCGGAGGGGGTTCTAGGGGCAATGAGCAGTTCTTC. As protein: CASSGGGSRGNEQFF.

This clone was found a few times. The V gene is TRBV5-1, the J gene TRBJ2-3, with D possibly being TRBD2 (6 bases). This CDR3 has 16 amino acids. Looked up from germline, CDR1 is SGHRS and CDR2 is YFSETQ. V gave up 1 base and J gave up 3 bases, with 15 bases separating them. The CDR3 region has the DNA TGCGCCAGCAGCTTGTACGGGGGTGCGGAAACAGATACGCAGTATTTT. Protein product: CASSLYGGAETDTQYF.

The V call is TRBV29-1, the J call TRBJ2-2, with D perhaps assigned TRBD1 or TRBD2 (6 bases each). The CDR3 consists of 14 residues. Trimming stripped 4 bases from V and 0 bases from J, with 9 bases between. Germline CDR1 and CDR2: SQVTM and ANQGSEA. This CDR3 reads CSVGGASNTGELFF. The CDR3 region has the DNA TGCAGCGTTGGGGGGGCCTCGAACACCGGGGAGCTGTTTTTT.

The CDR3 DNA reads TGTGCCAGCAGTTACGGGGGTCTAGCCAAAAACATTCAGTACTTC. Protein product: CASSYGGLAKNIQYF. J is TRBJ2-4 and V is TRBV6-5; D possibly matches TRBD1 or TRBD2 (5 bases each). Trimming shortened V by 2 bases and J by 0 bases, and 8 bases separated the two germline ends. The CDR3 consists of 15 residues. The germline gives CDR1 MNHEY, CDR2 SVGAGI.

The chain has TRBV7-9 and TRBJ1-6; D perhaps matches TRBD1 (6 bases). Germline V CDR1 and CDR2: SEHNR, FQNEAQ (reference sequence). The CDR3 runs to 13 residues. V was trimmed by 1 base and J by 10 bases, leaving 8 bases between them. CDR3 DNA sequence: TGTGCCAGCAGCTTAGGTGGGGGCTCACCCCTCCACTTT. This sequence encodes CASSLGGGSPLHF.

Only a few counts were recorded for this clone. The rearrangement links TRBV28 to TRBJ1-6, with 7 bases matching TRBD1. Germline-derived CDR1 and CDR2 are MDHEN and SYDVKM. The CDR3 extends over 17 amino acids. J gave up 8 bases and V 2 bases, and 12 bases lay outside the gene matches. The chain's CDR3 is CASSLPRQGAAYSPLHF. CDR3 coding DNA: TGTGCCAGCAGTTTACCAAGACAGGGAGCAGCATATTCACCCCTCCACTTT.

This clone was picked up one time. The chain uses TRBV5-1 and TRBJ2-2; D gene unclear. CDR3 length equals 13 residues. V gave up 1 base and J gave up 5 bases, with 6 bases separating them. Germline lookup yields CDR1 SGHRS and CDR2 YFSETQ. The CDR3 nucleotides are TGCGCCAGCAGCTTGCCAGAGACCGGGGAGCTGTTTTTT. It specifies CASSLPETGELFF.

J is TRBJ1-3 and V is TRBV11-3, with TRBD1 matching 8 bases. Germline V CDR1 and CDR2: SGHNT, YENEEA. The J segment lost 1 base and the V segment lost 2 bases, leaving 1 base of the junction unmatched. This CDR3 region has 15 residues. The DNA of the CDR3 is TGTGCCAGCAGCTTACAGGGGGCGTCTGGAAACACCATATATTTT. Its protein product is CASSLQGASGNTIYF. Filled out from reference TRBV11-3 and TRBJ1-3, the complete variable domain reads EAGVVQSPRYKIIEKKQPVAFWCNPISGHNTLYWYLQNLGQGPELLIRYENEEAVDDSQLPKDRFSAERLKGVDSTLKIQPAELGDSAVYLCASSLQGASGNTIYFGEGSWLTVV.

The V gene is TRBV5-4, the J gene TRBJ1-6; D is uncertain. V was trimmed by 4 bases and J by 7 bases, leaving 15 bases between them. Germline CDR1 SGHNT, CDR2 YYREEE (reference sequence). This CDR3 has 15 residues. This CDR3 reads CASSADGALNSPLHF. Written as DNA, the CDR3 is TGTGCCAGCAGCGCAGACGGAGCTCTAAATTCACCCCTCCACTTT.

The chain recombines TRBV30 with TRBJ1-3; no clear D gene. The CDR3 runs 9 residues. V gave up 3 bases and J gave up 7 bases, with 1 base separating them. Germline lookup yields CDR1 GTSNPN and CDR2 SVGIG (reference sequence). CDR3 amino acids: CAWRNTIYF. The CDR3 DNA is TGTGCCTGGAGGAACACCATATATTTT.

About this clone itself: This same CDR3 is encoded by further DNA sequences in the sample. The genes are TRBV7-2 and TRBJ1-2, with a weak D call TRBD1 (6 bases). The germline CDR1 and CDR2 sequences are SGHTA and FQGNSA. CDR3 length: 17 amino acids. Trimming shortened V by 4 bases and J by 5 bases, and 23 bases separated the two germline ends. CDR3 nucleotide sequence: TGTGCCAGCAGCTCAGAACCCTTGGACAGCACGAGGTATGGCTACACCTTC. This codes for CASSSEPLDSTRYGYTF.

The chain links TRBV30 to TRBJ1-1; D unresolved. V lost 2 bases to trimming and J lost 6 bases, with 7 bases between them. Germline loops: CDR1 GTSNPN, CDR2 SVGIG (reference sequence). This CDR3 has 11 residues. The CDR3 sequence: CAWSSPPEAFF. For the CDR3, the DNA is TGTGCCTGGAGTAGTCCCCCTGAAGCTTTCTTT.

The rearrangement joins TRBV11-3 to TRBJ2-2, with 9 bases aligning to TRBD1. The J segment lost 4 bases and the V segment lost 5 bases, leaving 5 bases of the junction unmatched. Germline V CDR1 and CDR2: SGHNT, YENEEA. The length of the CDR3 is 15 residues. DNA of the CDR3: TGTGCCAGCAGCCCGGACAGGGGTTCCACCGGGGAGCTGTTTTTT. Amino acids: CASSPDRGSTGELFF.

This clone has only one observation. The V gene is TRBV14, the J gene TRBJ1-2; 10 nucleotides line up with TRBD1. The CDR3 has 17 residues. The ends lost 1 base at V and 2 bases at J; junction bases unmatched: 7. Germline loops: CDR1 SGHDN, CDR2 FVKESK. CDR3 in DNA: TGTGCCAGCAGCCAAGTATGGGCGGGACAGGGGAACTATGGCTACACCTTC. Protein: CASSQVWAGQGNYGYTF.

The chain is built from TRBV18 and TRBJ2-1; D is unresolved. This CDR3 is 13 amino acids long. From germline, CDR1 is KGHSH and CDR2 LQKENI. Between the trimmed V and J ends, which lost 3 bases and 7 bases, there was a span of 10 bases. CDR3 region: CASSPSGPNEQFF. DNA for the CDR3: TGTGCCAGCTCACCCTCCGGGCCAAATGAGCAGTTCTTC.

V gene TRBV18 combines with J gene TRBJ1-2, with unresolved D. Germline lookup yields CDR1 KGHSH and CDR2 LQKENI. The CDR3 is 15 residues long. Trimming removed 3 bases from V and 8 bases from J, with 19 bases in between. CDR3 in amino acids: CASSPGDGLLGGYTF. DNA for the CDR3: TGTGCCAGCTCACCTGGCGACGGCCTCTTGGGGGGCTACACCTTC. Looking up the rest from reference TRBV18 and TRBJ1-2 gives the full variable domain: NAGVMQNPRHLVRRRGQEARLRCSPMKGHSHVYWYRQLPEEGLKFMVYLQKENIIDESGMPKERFSAEFPKEGPSILRIQQVVRGDSAAYFCASSPGDGLLGGYTFGSGTRLTVV.

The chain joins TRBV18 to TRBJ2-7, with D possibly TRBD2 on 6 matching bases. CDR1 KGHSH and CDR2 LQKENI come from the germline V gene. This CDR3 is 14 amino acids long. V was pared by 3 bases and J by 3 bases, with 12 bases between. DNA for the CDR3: TGTGCCAGCTCACCGGGGGGAAAAAACTACGAGCAGTACTTC. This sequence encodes CASSPGGKNYEQYF.